This TCR beta chain was recorded in a study of blood T cell repertoires in COVID-19. The V gene lost 0 bases and the J gene lost 0 bases, with 14 bases spanning the gap. The CDR3 loop spans 17 amino acids. Germline-derived CDR1 and CDR2 are SGHNT and YYREEE (reference sequence). This clone appeared a few times. The repertoire was sequenced with immunoSEQ multiplex PCR; TCRdb's copy has only in-frame clones and lacks some. This sample carries 360,000 or so clones, around 90% of them seen once, and the ten largest clones take about 6.5%. Sequences were obtained from peripheral blood. The origin of this receptor is a man aged 18 to 35 with active or convalescent COVID-19. The chain recombines TRBV5-4 with TRBJ2-3; D unresolved. CDR3 residues: CASSLELQVLSTDTQYF. The CDR3, as DNA: TGTGCCAGCAGCTTGGAGCTTCAAGTACTTAGCACAGATACGCAGTATTTT.